A single sample is the source of the 18 T cell receptor beta chains below, sequenced in a study of cytomegalovirus exposure and HLA in healthy donors (dated by TCRdb to 2016 to 2017). Library prep was done by the immunoSEQ multiplex PCR assay. The multiplex PCR relied on a mix of 60 forward primers for TCR Vbeta segments and 13 reverse primers for TCR Jbeta segments. The source is immuneACCESS, and TCRdb retained only in-frame sequences with V and J called. Part of the clones is not carried over; for the studies checked, unresolved V genes explain less than half of this, and the remainder is unexplained. The sample table contains under 300,000 clones; only one count was recorded for approximately 80% of them. The ten largest clones add up to less than 8.5% of the sample. The specimen sequenced was PBMCs. The receptors come from a woman in her sixties or seventies in good health and CMV-seropositive.

V usage is TRBV7-7 and J usage is TRBJ2-2; the D is unclear. There are 16 residues in the CDR3. Between the trimmed V and J ends, which lost 1 base and 6 bases, there was a span of 15 bases. CDR1 is SSHAT, CDR2 FNYEAQ, per germline (reference sequence). CDR3: CASSLEGSRVAGELFF. DNA for the CDR3: TGTGCCAGCAGCTTAGAAGGCAGCCGGGTTGCCGGGGAGCTGTTTTTT.

The chain uses TRBV5-1 and TRBJ1-4; weak D call: TRBD1 (5 bases). The CDR3 contains 15 residues. Trimming pared 2 bases from V and 4 bases from J, leaving 12 bases between. Looked up from germline, CDR1 is SGHRS and CDR2 is YFSETQ. The CDR3 is CASSFHEGVNEKLFF. CDR3 DNA sequence: TGCGCCAGCAGCTTCCATGAAGGGGTTAATGAAAAACTGTTTTTT.

This chain links TRBV5-4 with TRBJ2-1; 7 bases match TRBD1. V trimming: 2 bases; J trimming: 5 bases; junction bases outside the gene matches: 10. The CDR3 is 16 residues long. Looked up from germline, CDR1 is SGHNT and CDR2 is YYREEE (reference sequence). CDR3 coding DNA: TGTGCCAGCAGCTTCGGATATGTGACAGGGAACAATGAGCAGTTCTTC. Its protein product is CASSFGYVTGNNEQFF.

This chain connects TRBV27 to TRBJ1-2; D possibly corresponds to TRBD1 (5 bases). V was shortened by 2 bases and J by 8 bases, with 12 bases between the two germline ends. The CDR3 has 13 residues. Germline-derived CDR1 and CDR2 are MNHEY and SMNVEV (reference sequence). The CDR3 coding sequence is TGTGCCAGCAGTTTAGGAGGGGCGTACGGCTACACCTTC. Protein product: CASSLGGAYGYTF.

This chain joins TRBV9 and TRBJ2-1; D ambiguous. CDR1 SGDLS and CDR2 YYNGEE come from the germline V gene. Trimming took 0 bases from V and 0 from J, leaving 7 bases between them. This CDR3 spans 15 amino acids. CDR3 residues: CASSVELSSYNEQFF. In DNA form, the CDR3 reads TGTGCCAGCAGCGTAGAGCTGAGCTCCTACAATGAGCAGTTCTTC.

The V call is TRBV6-5, the J call TRBJ1-1, with D maybe TRBD1 (6 bases). V gave up 7 bases and J gave up 4 bases, with 13 bases separating them. This CDR3 comprises 13 residues. CDR1 and CDR2 from the germline V gene are MNHEY and SVGAGI. CDR3 protein: CASTPRGGTEAFF. CDR3 bases: TGTGCCAGCACGCCTAGGGGGGGCACTGAAGCTTTCTTT.

V and J are TRBV6-6 and TRBJ2-5; D is possibly TRBD2 (6 bases). This CDR3 comprises 14 residues. Germline V CDR1 and CDR2: MNHNY, SVGAGI (reference sequence). V was shortened by 8 bases and J by 2 bases, with 15 bases between the two germline ends. CDR3 sequence reads: CASSVGGGQETQYF. The DNA for the CDR3 is TGTGCCAGCTCCGTGGGAGGAGGACAAGAGACCCAGTACTTC.

The chain combines TRBV6-5 with TRBJ2-2, with D perhaps TRBD2 (5 bases). The germline V and J ends were trimmed by 5 bases and 5 bases, with 12 bases remaining between them. The CDR3 runs to 14 residues. The germline CDR1 and CDR2 sequences are MNHEY and SVGAGI. CDR3 region: CASSEMTGTGELFF. Here the CDR3 DNA reads TGTGCCAGCAGTGAAATGACGGGGACCGGGGAGCTGTTTTTT.

The V and J genes are TRBV7-2 and TRBJ2-1; 8 bases agree with TRBD2. CDR3 length: 15 amino acids. Trimming removed 3 bases from V and 8 bases from J; junction bases left unmatched: 9. Germline CDR1 reads SGHTA; CDR2 reads FQGNSA. In nucleotides, the CDR3 is TGTGCCAGCAGCTTGGTAGCGGGAAATATCGATGAGCAGTTCTTC. Amino acid sequence: CASSLVAGNIDEQFF.

J is TRBJ2-1 and V is TRBV19, with a tentative D call TRBD2 (5 bases). In germline, CDR1 is LNHDA, CDR2 SQIVND (reference sequence). V dropped 3 bases and J dropped 5 bases, with 11 bases sitting between them. The CDR3 runs to 14 residues. The CDR3 loop reads CASSISARHNEQFF. The CDR3 DNA reads as TGTGCCAGTAGTATTAGCGCCCGACACAATGAGCAGTTCTTC.

The V and J genes are TRBV28 and TRBJ1-5, with D perhaps matching TRBD1 (5 bases). Trimming removed 2 bases from V and 0 bases from J, with 14 bases in between. The CDR3 contains 17 residues. The germline V gene encodes CDR1 MDHEN and CDR2 SYDVKM. The DNA for the CDR3 is TGTGCCAGCAGTTTACCCGGGGGTCGGTATAGCAATCAGCCCCAGCATTTT. It encodes CASSLPGGRYSNQPQHF.

Only one count was recorded for this clone. The genes are TRBV27 and TRBJ2-1; TRBD2 matches at 7 bases. Losses at the gene ends were 2 bases for V and 3 bases for J; bases not matched to a gene: 4. Germline V CDR1 and CDR2: MNHEY, SMNVEV (reference sequence). The length of the CDR3 is 15 residues. In DNA form, the CDR3 reads TGTGCCAGCAGTTTAGTGGGGACTATCTACAATGAGCAGTTCTTC. Amino acid sequence: CASSLVGTIYNEQFF.

This chain uses TRBV25-1 with TRBJ1-2; D perhaps matches TRBD1 (6 bases). CDR3 size: 13 residues. Germline loops: CDR1 MGHDK, CDR2 SYGVNS. V shed 3 bases and J shed 6 bases, with 11 bases lying between them. The CDR3 is CASSEGAGDGYTF. The CDR3 nucleotides are TGTGCCAGCAGTGAGGGGGCAGGGGATGGCTACACCTTC.

This chain uses TRBV29-1 with TRBJ2-7; tentative D call: TRBD2 (5 bases). The CDR3 has 11 residues. In germline, CDR1 is SQVTM, CDR2 ANQGSEA. V was shortened by 6 bases and J by 5 bases, with 11 bases between the two germline ends. The CDR3 DNA sequence: TGCAGCGTGGGCGGAGGCGACGAGCAGTACTTC. It is translated as CSVGGGDEQYF.

The chain links TRBV18 to TRBJ2-7; TRBD2 matches at 7 bases. V shed 6 bases and J 5 bases; nucleotides not matched to a gene: 10. The CDR3 extends over 14 amino acids. CDR1 is KGHSH, CDR2 LQKENI, per germline. As DNA, the CDR3 is TGTGCCAGCTCCCTGGCTAGCGGAGGCGACGAGCAGTACTTC. This gives the protein CASSLASGGDEQYF.

This chain connects TRBV5-1 to TRBJ2-7, with 9 nucleotides matching TRBD1. The CDR3 covers 14 residues. Germline CDR1 is SGHRS and CDR2 is YFSETQ. V lost 2 bases and J lost 5; bases outside the gene matches: 5. The CDR3 DNA reads TGCGCCAGCAGCTTCGGGACAGGGTTCAACGAGCAGTACTTC. This codes for CASSFGTGFNEQYF.

This chain uses TRBV7-3 with TRBJ1-1; D gene unclear. The ends were cut back, 2 bases at V and 3 bases at J, with 7 bases in the middle. Germline lookup yields CDR1 SGHTA and CDR2 FQGTGA. The CDR3 has 13 amino acids. For the CDR3, the DNA is TGTGCCAGCAGCTTAGACACCGACACTGAAGCTTTCTTT. Its translation is CASSLDTDTEAFF.

This clone was seen only a few times. V is TRBV7-9 and J is TRBJ1-3, with D uncertain. This CDR3 contains 16 residues. Germline CDR1 is SEHNR and CDR2 is FQNEAQ (reference sequence). Between the trimmed V and J ends, which lost 1 base and 3 bases, there was a span of 13 bases. The chain's CDR3 is CASSLEGSAVGNTIYF. CDR3 nucleotide sequence: TGTGCCAGCAGCTTAGAAGGGAGCGCGGTTGGAAACACCATATATTTT.